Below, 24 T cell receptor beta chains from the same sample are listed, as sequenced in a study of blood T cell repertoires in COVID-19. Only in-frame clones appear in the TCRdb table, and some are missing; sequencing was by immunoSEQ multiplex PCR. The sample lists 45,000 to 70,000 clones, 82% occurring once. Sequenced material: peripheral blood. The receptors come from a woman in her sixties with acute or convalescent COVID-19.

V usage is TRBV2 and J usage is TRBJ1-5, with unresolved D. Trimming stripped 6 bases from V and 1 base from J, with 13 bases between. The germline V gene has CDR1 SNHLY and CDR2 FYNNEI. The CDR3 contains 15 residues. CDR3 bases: TGTGCCAGCAGGGAGGATCGGGCGAGCAATCAGCCCCAGCATTTT. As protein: CASREDRASNQPQHF.

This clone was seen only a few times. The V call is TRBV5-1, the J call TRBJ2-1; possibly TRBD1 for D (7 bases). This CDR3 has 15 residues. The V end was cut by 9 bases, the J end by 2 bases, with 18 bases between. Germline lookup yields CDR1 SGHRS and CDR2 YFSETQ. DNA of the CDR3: TGCGCCACCTCCAGGGGGGTCATCGCCTACAATGAGCAGTTCTTC. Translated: CATSRGVIAYNEQFF.

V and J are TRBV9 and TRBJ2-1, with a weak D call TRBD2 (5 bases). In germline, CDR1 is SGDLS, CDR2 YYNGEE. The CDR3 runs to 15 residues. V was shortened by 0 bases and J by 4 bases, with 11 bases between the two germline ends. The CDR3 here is CASSVDGEDYNEQFF. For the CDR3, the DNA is TGTGCCAGCAGCGTAGACGGGGAAGATTACAATGAGCAGTTCTTC. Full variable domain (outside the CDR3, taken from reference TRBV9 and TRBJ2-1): DSGVTQTPKHLITATGQRVTLRCSPRSGDLSVYWYQQSLDQGLQFLIQYYNGEERAKGNILERFSAQQFPDLHSELNLSSLELGDSALYFCASSVDGEDYNEQFFGPGTRLTVL.

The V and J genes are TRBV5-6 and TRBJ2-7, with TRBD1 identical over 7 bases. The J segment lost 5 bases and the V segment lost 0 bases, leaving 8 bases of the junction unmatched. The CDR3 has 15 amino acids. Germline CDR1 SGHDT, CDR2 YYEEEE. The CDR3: CASSLGATGDHEQYF. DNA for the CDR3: TGTGCCAGCAGCTTGGGGGCCACAGGGGACCACGAGCAGTACTTC.

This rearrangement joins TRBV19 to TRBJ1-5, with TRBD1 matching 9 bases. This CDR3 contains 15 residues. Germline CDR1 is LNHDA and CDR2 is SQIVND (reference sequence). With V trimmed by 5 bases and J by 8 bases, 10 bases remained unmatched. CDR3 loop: CASSPRDRVEEPQHF. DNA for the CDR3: TGTGCCAGTAGTCCCCGGGACAGGGTTGAGGAGCCCCAGCATTTT.

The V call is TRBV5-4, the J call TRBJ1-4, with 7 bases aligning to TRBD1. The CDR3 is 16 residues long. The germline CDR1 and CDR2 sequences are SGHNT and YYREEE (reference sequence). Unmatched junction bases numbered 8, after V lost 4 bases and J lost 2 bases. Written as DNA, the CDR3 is TGTGCCAGCAGCAACGACAGGGATTCGACTAATGAAAAACTGTTTTTT. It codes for CASSNDRDSTNEKLFF.

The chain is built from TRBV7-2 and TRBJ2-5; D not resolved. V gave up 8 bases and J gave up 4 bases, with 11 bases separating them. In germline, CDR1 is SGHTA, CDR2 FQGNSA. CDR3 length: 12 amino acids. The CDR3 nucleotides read TGTGCCAGCGGATTCTCGGGAGAGACCCAGTACTTC. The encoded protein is CASGFSGETQYF.

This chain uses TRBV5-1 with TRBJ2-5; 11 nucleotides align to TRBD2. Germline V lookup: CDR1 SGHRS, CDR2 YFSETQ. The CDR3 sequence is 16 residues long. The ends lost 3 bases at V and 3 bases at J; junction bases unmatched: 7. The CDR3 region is CASSSTGTSGEETQYF. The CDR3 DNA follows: TGCGCCAGCAGCTCCACCGGGACTAGCGGCGAAGAGACCCAGTACTTC.

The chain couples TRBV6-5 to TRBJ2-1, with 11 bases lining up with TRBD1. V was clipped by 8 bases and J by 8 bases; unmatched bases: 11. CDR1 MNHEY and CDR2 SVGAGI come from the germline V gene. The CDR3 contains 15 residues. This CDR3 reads CASYWTGGDLDEQFF. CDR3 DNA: TGTGCCAGCTATTGGACAGGGGGCGACTTGGATGAGCAGTTCTTC.

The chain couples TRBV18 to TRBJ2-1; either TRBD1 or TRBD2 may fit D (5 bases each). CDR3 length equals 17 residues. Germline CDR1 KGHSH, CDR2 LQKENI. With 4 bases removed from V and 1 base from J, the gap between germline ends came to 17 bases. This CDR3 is CASSQPGQMLSYNEQFF. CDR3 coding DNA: TGTGCCAGCTCACAACCGGGGCAGATGCTTTCCTACAATGAGCAGTTCTTC.

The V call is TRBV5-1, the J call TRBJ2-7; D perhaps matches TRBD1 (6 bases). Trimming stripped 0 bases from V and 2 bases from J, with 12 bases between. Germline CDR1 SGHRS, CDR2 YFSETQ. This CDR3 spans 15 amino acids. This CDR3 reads CASSLVEGVAYEQYF. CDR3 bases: TGCGCCAGCAGCTTGGTTGAGGGGGTGGCCTACGAGCAGTACTTC. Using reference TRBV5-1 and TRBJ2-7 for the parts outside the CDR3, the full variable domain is KAGVTQTPRYLIKTRGQQVTLSCSPISGHRSVSWYQQTPGQGLQFLFEYFSETQRNKGNFPGRFSGRQFSNSRSEMNVSTLELGDSALYLCASSLVEGVAYEQYFGPGTRLTVT.

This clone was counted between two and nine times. CDR3 in DNA: TGTGCCAGCAGTGATCAGGTTGGCACTGAAGCTTTCTTT. Translated, it gives CASSDQVGTEAFF. The V gene is TRBV2, the J gene TRBJ1-1; D gene unclear. CDR1 SNHLY and CDR2 FYNNEI come from the germline V gene. The CDR3 is 13 amino acids. The germline V and J ends were trimmed by 3 bases and 4 bases, with 9 bases remaining between them.

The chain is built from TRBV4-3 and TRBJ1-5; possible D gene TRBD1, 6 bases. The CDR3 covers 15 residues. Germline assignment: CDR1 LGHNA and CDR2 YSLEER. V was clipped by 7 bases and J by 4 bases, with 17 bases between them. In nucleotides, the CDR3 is TGCGCCAGCAACGGATTTCGGGACAATAATCAGCCCCAGCATTTT. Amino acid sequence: CASNGFRDNNQPQHF.

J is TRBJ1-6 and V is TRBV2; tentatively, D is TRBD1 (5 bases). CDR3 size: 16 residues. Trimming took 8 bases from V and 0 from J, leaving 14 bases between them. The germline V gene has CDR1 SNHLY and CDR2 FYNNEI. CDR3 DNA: TGTGCCAGCGGACCCGACAGACGCTCCTATAATTCACCCCTCCACTTT. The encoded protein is CASGPDRRSYNSPLHF.

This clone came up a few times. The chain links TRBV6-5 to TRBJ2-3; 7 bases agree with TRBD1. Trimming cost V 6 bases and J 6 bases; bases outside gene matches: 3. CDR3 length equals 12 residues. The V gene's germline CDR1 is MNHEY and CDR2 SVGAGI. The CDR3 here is CASSATGDTQYF. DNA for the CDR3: TGTGCCAGCAGCGCGACAGGGGATACGCAGTATTTT.

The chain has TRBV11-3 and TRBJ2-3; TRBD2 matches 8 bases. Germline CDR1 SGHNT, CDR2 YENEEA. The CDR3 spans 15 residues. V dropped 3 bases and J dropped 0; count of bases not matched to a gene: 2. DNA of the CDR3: TGTGCCAGCAGCTTGGTAGCGGGGAGCACAGATACGCAGTATTTT. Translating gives CASSLVAGSTDTQYF. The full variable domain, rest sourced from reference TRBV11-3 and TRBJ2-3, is EAGVVQSPRYKIIEKKQPVAFWCNPISGHNTLYWYLQNLGQGPELLIRYENEEAVDDSQLPKDRFSAERLKGVDSTLKIQPAELGDSAVYLCASSLVAGSTDTQYFGPGTRLTVL.

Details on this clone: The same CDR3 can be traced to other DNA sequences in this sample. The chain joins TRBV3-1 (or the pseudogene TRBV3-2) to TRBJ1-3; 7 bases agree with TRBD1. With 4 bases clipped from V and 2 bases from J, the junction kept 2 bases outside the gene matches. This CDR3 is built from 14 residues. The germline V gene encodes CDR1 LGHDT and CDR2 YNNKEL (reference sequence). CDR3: CASSLTGAGNTIYF. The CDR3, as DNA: TGTGCCAGCAGCCTCACAGGGGCTGGAAACACCATATATTTT.

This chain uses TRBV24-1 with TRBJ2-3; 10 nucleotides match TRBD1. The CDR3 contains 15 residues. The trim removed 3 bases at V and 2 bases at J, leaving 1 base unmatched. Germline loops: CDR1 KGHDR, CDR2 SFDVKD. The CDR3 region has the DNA TGTGCCACCAGTGATCGACAGGGGGCCACAGATACGCAGTATTTT. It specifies CATSDRQGATDTQYF.

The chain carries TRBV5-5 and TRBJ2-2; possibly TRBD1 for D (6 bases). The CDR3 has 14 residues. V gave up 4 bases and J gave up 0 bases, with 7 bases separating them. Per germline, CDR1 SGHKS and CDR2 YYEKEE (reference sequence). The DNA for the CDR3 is TGTGCCAGCAGCGGGACACCGAACACCGGGGAGCTGTTTTTT. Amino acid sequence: CASSGTPNTGELFF.

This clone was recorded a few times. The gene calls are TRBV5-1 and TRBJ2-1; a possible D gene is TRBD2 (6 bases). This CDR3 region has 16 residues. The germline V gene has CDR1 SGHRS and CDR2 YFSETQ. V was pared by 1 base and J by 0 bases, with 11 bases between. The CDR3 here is CASSLTIGSSYNEQFF. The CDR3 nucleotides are TGCGCCAGCAGCTTGACGATCGGGAGCTCCTACAATGAGCAGTTCTTC.

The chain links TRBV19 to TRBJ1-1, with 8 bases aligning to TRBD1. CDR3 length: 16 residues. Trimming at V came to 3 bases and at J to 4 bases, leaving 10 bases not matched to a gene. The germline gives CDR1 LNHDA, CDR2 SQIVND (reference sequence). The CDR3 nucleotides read TGTGCCAGTAGTATGTCGACAGGGGTAGGTGGCACTGAAGCTTTCTTT. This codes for CASSMSTGVGGTEAFF.

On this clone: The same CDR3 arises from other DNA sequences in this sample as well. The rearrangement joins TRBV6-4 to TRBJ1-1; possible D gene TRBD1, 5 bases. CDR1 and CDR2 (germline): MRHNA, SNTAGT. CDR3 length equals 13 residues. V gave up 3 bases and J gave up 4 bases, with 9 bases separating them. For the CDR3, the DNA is TGTGCCAGCAGTGAGCAGGGTGGCACTGAAGCTTTCTTT. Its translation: CASSEQGGTEAFF.

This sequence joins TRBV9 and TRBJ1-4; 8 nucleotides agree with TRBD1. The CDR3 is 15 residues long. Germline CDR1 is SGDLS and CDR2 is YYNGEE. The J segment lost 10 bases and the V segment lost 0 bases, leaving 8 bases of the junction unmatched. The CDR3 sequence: CASSVEGQETPKLFF. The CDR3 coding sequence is TGTGCCAGCAGCGTAGAGGGACAGGAAACTCCAAAACTGTTTTTT.

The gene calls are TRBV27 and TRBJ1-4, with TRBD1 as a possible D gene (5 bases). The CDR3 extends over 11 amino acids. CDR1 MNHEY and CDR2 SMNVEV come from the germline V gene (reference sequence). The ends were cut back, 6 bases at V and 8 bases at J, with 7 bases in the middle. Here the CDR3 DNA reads TGTGCCAGCAGATACAGGGAAAAACTGTTTTTT. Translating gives CASRYREKLFF.